Listed here is a single TCR beta chain. Its antigen remains unidentified. These data are taken from a study of spatial heterogeneity in lung cancer. Across the whole study: Detected sequences consistently included more beta-chain ones than alpha-chain ones. On average, each unique TCR and UMI combination appeared more than ten times in raw reads. Overall study results and limits: Intratumoral expanded alpha and beta TCR counts were found to track tumor mutation counts.

Specified time point: sample taken at primary tumor resection. Material for sequencing was whole RNA from tumor, nontumor lung or frozen PBMC, left unsorted. The junction had 5 bases not matched to a gene; V was cut back by 3 bases and J by 2 bases. This CDR3 has 15 residues. Germline V gene lookup returns CDR1 PRHDT and CDR2 FYEKMQ (reference sequence). Unique molecular identifiers tagged every individual TCR cDNA molecule. In TCRdb, the 5' RACE reads were re-called with MiXCR into one record per CDR3 protein. The sample carries around 2,000 distinct CDR3 sequences, 35% to 45% recorded once. This sequence was found in a male donor with early-stage non-small cell lung cancer. Sequences were derived from lung tumor tissue, sampled at surgery. The chain carries TRBV13 and TRBJ2-3; 7 bases align to TRBD2. CDR3: CASSFYGGVTDTQYF. The CDR3 DNA reads TGTGCCAGCAGCTTCTATGGGGGGGTCACAGATACGCAGTATTTT.